There are a few counts of the clone carrying this T cell receptor (beta chain). MiXCR, run by TCRdb on the 5' RACE reads, gives a single entry per CDR3 protein. The data show 470,000 or so distinct CDR3 sequences, with 15% to 20% seen just once and about 12% held by the top ten. These data are taken from a study of T-cell memory formation after mild COVID-19. CDR3 size: 11 residues. Germline values: CDR1 SNHLY, CDR2 FYNNEI. The germline V and J ends were trimmed by 8 bases and 0 bases, with 4 bases remaining between them. The receptor's source is an adult woman who had mild COVID-19 (a few samples of this study predate the infection). Cell type and time point are not known. The sequencing sample was made of PBMCs or a T cell subset sorted from them (not recorded which). The V and J genes are TRBV2 and TRBJ1-2, with D unclear. The CDR3 sequence: CASETNYGYTF. The CDR3 bases are TGTGCCAGCGAGACTAACTATGGCTACACCTTC.